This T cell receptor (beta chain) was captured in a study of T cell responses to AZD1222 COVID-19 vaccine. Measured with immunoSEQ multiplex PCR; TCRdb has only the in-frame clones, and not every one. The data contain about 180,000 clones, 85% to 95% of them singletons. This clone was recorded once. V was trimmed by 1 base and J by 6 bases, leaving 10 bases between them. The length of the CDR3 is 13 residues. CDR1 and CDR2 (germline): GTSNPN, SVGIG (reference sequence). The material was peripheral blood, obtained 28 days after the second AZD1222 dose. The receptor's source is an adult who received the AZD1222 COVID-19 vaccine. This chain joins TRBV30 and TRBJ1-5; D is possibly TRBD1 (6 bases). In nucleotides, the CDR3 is TGTGCCTGGAGTGCCCGACAGGTTCAGCCCCAGCATTTT. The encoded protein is CAWSARQVQPQHF.